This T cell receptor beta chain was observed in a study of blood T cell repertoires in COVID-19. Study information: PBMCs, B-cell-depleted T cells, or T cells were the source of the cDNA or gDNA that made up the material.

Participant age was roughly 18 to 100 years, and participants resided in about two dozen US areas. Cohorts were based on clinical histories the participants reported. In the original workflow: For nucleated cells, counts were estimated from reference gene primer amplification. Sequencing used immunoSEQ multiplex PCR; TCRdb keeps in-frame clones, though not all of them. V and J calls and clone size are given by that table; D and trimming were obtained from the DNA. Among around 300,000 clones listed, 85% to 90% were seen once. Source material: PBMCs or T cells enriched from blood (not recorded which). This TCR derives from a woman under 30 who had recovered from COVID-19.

The CDR3 DNA sequence: TGTGCCAGCAGAGCGAGCGGGGGGGCCTACAATGAGCAGTTCTTC. This gives the protein CASRASGGAYNEQFF. The chain employs TRBV6-4 and TRBJ2-1, with 10 nucleotides matching TRBD2. Germline assignment: CDR1 MRHNA and CDR2 SNTAGT. CDR3 size: 15 residues. J gave up 2 bases and V 6 bases, and 4 bases lay outside the gene matches.